This TCR beta chain was identified during a study of blood T cell repertoires in COVID-19. Produced via immunoSEQ multiplex PCR; TCRdb's table is partial and in-frame only. The sample consists of roughly 130,000 clones, about 90% of them appearing once. The V segment lost 3 bases and the J segment 0 bases; nucleotides outside the gene matches: 3. The CDR3 contains 15 residues. Germline CDR1 reads SGDLS; CDR2 reads YYNGEE. The table lists this clone with a count of one. The sample holds other DNA sequences that translate to the same CDR3. This chain joins TRBV9 and TRBJ1-1; 9 bases map to TRBD1. The origin of this receptor is a woman aged 55-69 years with acute or convalescent COVID-19. The sequencing input was peripheral blood. The chain's CDR3 is CASSAGTGLNTEAFF. CDR3 sequence (DNA): TGTGCCAGCAGCGCCGGGACAGGGTTGAACACTGAAGCTTTCTTT.